The subject of this entry is one T cell receptor beta chain. The antigen is unknown. These data originate in a study of PD-1 blockade in classical Hodgkin lymphoma. Study-wide points: While CD8+ TCR diversity did not rise significantly by C4D1, CD4+ TCR diversity did. Baseline diversity resembling that of newly diagnosed patients was seen in complete responders. Reported baseline diversity: healthy donors highest, relapsed/refractory patients lowest.

Time point denoted: cycle 4 day 1 (C4D1), after 6 weeks of nivolumab. There was relapse after autologous stem cell transplantation in every patient, and there was variation in brentuximab vedotin exposure. Between the trimmed V and J ends, which lost 0 bases and 0 bases, there was a span of 10 bases. This CDR3 has 16 amino acids. Germline loops: CDR1 WNHNN, CDR2 SYGVQD (reference sequence). Profiling relied on immunoSEQ multiplex PCR, and the TCRdb table lists in-frame clones only, not all of them. Among 100,000 or so clones, approximately 90% were seen once, and the ten largest hold around 19%. The sequencing here drew on peripheral blood mononuclear cells (PBMCs), taken before the fourth cycle of nivolumab. This sequence originates from a human donor with classical Hodgkin lymphoma. The rearrangement joins TRBV10-1 to TRBJ2-3; no firm D call. The CDR3 region is CASSESPVSSTDTQYF. CDR3 sequence (DNA): TGCGCCAGCAGTGAGTCTCCAGTTTCTAGCACAGATACGCAGTATTTT.